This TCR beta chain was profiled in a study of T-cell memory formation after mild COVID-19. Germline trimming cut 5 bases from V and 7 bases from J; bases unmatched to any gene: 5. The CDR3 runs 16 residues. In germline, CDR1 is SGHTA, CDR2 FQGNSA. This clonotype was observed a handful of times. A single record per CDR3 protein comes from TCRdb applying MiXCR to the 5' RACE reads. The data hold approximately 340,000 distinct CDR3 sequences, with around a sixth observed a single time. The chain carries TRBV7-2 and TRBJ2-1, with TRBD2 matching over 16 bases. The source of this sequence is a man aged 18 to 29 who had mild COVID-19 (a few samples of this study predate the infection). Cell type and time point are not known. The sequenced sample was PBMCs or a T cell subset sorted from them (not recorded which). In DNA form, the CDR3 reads TGTGCCAGCAGCCAGGGACTAGCGGGGGGGCAGAATGAGCAGTTCTTC. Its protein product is CASSQGLAGGQNEQFF.